Sequencing of this T cell receptor beta chain was carried out in a study of blood T cell repertoires in COVID-19. This table comes from immunoSEQ multiplex PCR, and its TCRdb copy is limited to in-frame clones, with some not included. This table holds over 150,000 clones, roughly 80% found once. V was trimmed by 10 bases and J by 7 bases, leaving 17 bases between them. The CDR3 is 13 residues long. This clone occurred a few times. Participants' reported clinical history set cohort assignment. The J gene is TRBJ1-5, the V gene TRBV12-3 or TRBV12-4, with D perhaps matching TRBD1 (6 bases). Input material: PBMCs or T cells enriched from blood (not recorded which). This TCR came from a woman aged 30 to 39 who had recovered from COVID-19. CDR3 region: CATGKTGRQPQHF. The CDR3 nucleotides read TGTGCCACCGGGAAGACAGGTCGGCAGCCCCAGCATTTT.